Listed below are T cell receptor beta chains from one sample, sequenced in a study of Ad26.COV2.S vaccination and SARS-CoV-2 variants. Clones were read by immunoSEQ multiplex PCR, and TCRdb kept only the in-frame ones, dropping some. Found here are some 390,000 clones, more than 85% of them singletons; the top ten hold roughly 3%. The sample consisted of peripheral blood, taken in a trial of Ad26.COV2.S vaccine versus placebo. The receptors were gathered from a person between 18 and 65 years old who received the Ad26.COV2.S COVID-19 vaccine or a placebo. CDR3s include the opening cysteine and the closing phenylalanine or tryptophan. A D gene is named only where the DNA matches it firmly. Some rows have no size entry. The others give once, few or many, or a class for an expanded clone.

J gene,clone size,D gene,CDR3 length,V gene,CDR3 protein,CDR3 DNA
TRBJ1-2,few,-,17,TRBV4-3,CASSPGGGRGVRVGYTF,TGCGCCAGCAGCCCTGGGGGAGGGAGGGGGGTGCGTGTTGGCTACACCTTC
TRBJ2-7,-,-,17,TRBV7-2,CASSLESGAGSFYEQYF,TGTGCCAGCAGCTTAGAATCTGGGGCAGGGAGTTTTTACGAGCAGTACTTC
TRBJ2-6,-,-,18,TRBV14,CASSQDQGFGTGANVLTF,TGTGCCAGCAGCCAAGATCAGGGTTTTGGTACTGGGGCCAACGTCCTGACTTTC
TRBJ2-4,-,TRBD1,14,TRBV7-2,CASSATGGKNIQYF,TGTGCCAGCAGCGCGACAGGGGGCAAAAACATTCAGTACTTC
TRBJ2-2,-,-,15,TRBV7-9,CASISPGAFTGELFF,TGTGCCAGCATCAGTCCAGGGGCATTTACCGGGGAGCTGTTTTTT
TRBJ1-4,-,TRBD1,15,TRBV5-1,CASSLQQGPGEKLFF,TGCGCCAGCAGCCTTCAACAGGGGCCGGGCGAAAAACTGTTTTTT
TRBJ2-7,-,-,11,TRBV7-9,CASSPGVEQYF,TGTGCCAGCAGCCCGGGGGTCGAGCAGTACTTC
TRBJ1-4,-,-,14,TRBV5-6,CASSPGISGEKLFF,TGTGCCAGCAGCCCCGGGATATCAGGGGAAAAACTGTTTTTT
TRBJ2-7,-,-,12,TRBV6-1,CASSEILLEQYF,TGTGCCAGCAGTGAAATCCTGCTCGAGCAGTACTTC
TRBJ1-5,-,-,17,TRBV24-1,CATSDLRTTYSNQPQHF,TGTGCCACCAGTGATTTGCGTACGACTTATAGCAATCAGCCCCAGCATTTT
TRBJ2-1,-,TRBD2,16,TRBV6-1,CASSEDWTSLYNEQFF,TGTGCCAGCAGTGAAGACTGGACTAGCCTTTACAATGAGCAGTTCTTC
TRBJ1-2,-,-,13,TRBV5-4,CASSLDSGGGYTF,TGTGCCAGCAGCTTGGATTCGGGGGGAGGCTACACCTTC
TRBJ1-4,-,-,16,TRBV11-2,CASSSRSRGTNEKLFF,TGTGCCAGCAGCTCCCGGAGTAGGGGTACTAATGAAAAACTGTTTTTT
TRBJ1-1,-,-,13,TRBV7-9,CASEQGPNTEAFF,TGTGCCAGCGAACAGGGCCCGAACACTGAAGCTTTCTTT
TRBJ1-1,-,TRBD1,11,TRBV10-1,CASSGQGEAFF,TGCGCCAGCAGCGGACAGGGTGAAGCTTTCTTT
TRBJ1-2,-,-,14,TRBV19,CASSIEPGPHGYTF,TGTGCCAGTAGTATAGAACCAGGCCCTCACGGCTACACCTTC
TRBJ2-3,-,TRBD1,15,TRBV3-1/TRBV3-2,CASGTRRQGTDTQYF,TGTGCCAGCGGAACACGACGACAGGGGACAGATACGCAGTATTTT
TRBJ2-7,-,TRBD1,15,TRBV7-2,CASSLFRQGAHEQYF,TGTGCCAGCAGCTTATTCCGACAGGGGGCCCACGAGCAGTACTTC
TRBJ2-7,-,TRBD1,15,TRBV7-2,CASSFSGQGYHEQYF,TGTGCCAGCAGCTTTTCGGGACAGGGGTATCACGAGCAGTACTTC
TRBJ2-1,-,-,13,TRBV27,CASSPVRMHEQFF,TGTGCCAGCAGTCCCGTCCGGATGCATGAGCAGTTCTTC
TRBJ2-3,-,-,12,TRBV6-4,CASSSGTDTQYF,TGTGCCAGCAGTAGCGGCACAGATACGCAGTATTTT
TRBJ2-7,-,-,12,TRBV30,CAWSVLGYEQYF,TGTGCCTGGAGTGTACTAGGATACGAGCAGTACTTC
TRBJ1-1,-,-,14,TRBV5-6,CASSHRERSTEAFF,TGTGCCAGCAGCCACAGGGAGCGGAGCACTGAAGCTTTCTTT
TRBJ1-1,-,TRBD1,16,TRBV6-2/TRBV6-3,CASSPHLTGARGEAFF,TGTGCCAGCAGTCCACACCTAACAGGGGCGAGGGGTGAAGCTTTCTTT
TRBJ2-5,-,-,13,TRBV3-1/TRBV3-2,CASRDPVKETQYF,TGTGCCAGCAGGGATCCAGTTAAAGAGACCCAGTACTTC
TRBJ1-5,-,-,14,TRBV6-5,CASRGEGHNQPQHF,TGTGCCAGCAGAGGGGAGGGCCACAATCAGCCCCAGCATTTT
TRBJ1-3,-,TRBD1,15,TRBV3-1/TRBV3-2,CASSQGTGGGNTIYF,TGTGCCAGCAGCCAAGGGACAGGGGGTGGAAACACCATATATTTT
TRBJ1-2,-,-,11,TRBV30,CAWLRWDGYTF,TGTGCCTGGCTAAGGTGGGATGGCTACACCTTC
TRBJ1-4,once,-,15,TRBV7-9,CASSLVRGLSEKLFF,TGTGCCAGCAGCTTAGTAAGGGGCCTCTCTGAAAAACTGTTTTTT
TRBJ2-7,-,TRBD1,15,TRBV6-5,CASTARGTGRYEQYF,TGTGCCAGCACCGCCCGTGGGACAGGGCGCTACGAGCAGTACTTC
TRBJ1-2,few,-,15,TRBV27,CASSFEGGGNYGYTF,TGTGCCAGCAGTTTCGAAGGGGGTGGTAATTATGGCTACACCTTC
TRBJ1-1,-,TRBD1,15,TRBV30,CAWSALDRAGTEAFF,TGTGCCTGGAGTGCCTTGGACAGGGCGGGCACTGAAGCTTTCTTT
TRBJ2-5,once,TRBD1,12,TRBV10-3,CATRDRGETQYF,TGTGCCACCAGGGACAGGGGAGAGACCCAGTACTTC
TRBJ2-7,-,-,14,TRBV6-5,CASRAFGSSYEQYF,TGTGCCAGCAGGGCCTTCGGCAGCTCCTACGAGCAGTACTTC
TRBJ2-1,-,-,15,TRBV28,CASSFQQDFYNEQFF,TGTGCCAGCAGTTTTCAGCAGGATTTCTACAATGAGCAGTTCTTC
TRBJ2-2,-,-,16,TRBV5-1,CASSGLAKTNTGELFF,TGCGCCAGCAGCGGTCTAGCAAAGACGAACACCGGGGAGCTGTTTTTT
TRBJ1-3,-,-,13,TRBV7-6,CASSLAGGNTIYF,TGTGCCAGCAGCTTAGCCGGTGGAAACACCATATATTTT
TRBJ1-2,-,-,15,TRBV6-6,CASSYTTSDGYGYTF,TGTGCCAGCAGTTACACCACCTCTGATGGCTATGGCTACACCTTC
TRBJ2-7,-,-,11,TRBV12-3/TRBV12-4,CASSLIGEQYF,TGTGCCAGCAGTTTAATAGGGGAGCAGTACTTC
TRBJ2-7,-,-,13,TRBV11-1,CASSPNGGHEQYF,TGTGCCAGCAGCCCGAATGGGGGTCACGAGCAGTACTTC
TRBJ1-5,-,-,13,TRBV30,CACSLAGNQPQHF,TGTGCCTGTTCCTTGGCCGGTAATCAGCCCCAGCATTTT
TRBJ1-5,-,-,13,TRBV10-1,CASSEFANQPQHF,TGCGCCAGCAGTGAGTTCGCGAATCAGCCCCAGCATTTT
TRBJ2-1,-,TRBD1,15,TRBV9,CASSQPGTGLDEQFF,TGTGCCAGCAGCCAACCCGGGACAGGGTTGGATGAGCAGTTCTTC
TRBJ1-4,-,-,16,TRBV5-1,CASSVGGRGEGEKLFF,TGCGCCAGCAGCGTTGGTGGCAGGGGAGAAGGTGAAAAACTGTTTTTT
TRBJ1-1,once,-,16,TRBV6-2/TRBV6-3,CASSYIALVMNTEAFF,TGTGCCAGCAGTTACATTGCCCTTGTTATGAACACTGAAGCTTTCTTT
TRBJ1-6,-,-,16,TRBV4-1,CASSQEDGRLNSPLHF,TGCGCCAGCAGCCAAGAGGACGGACGCCTCAATTCACCCCTCCACTTT
TRBJ1-4,-,-,15,TRBV7-9,CASSLGETTNEKLFF,TGTGCCAGCAGCTTAGGAGAAACAACTAATGAAAAACTGTTTTTT
TRBJ2-5,-,-,12,TRBV7-2,CASSLVSQTQYF,TGTGCCAGCAGCTTAGTGTCTCAGACCCAGTACTTC
TRBJ1-4,-,-,17,TRBV7-9,CASSSAVRDILNEKLFF,TGTGCCAGCAGTTCGGCAGTTAGGGACATACTTAATGAAAAACTGTTTTTT
TRBJ1-5,-,-,12,TRBV7-9,CASSRLGPTRDF,TGTGCCAGCAGCAGACTGGGCCCTACCCGGGATTTT
TRBJ2-7,-,-,15,TRBV5-1,CASRLGQGGIYEQYF,TGCGCCAGCAGATTAGGTCAGGGGGGGATCTACGAGCAGTACTTC
TRBJ1-5,-,TRBD1,13,TRBV15,CATSRDRGQPQHF,TGTGCTACCAGCAGGGACAGGGGACAGCCCCAGCATTTT
TRBJ1-4,once,-,14,TRBV28,CASSLTGNNEKLFF,TGTGCCAGCAGTTTAACCGGGAATAATGAAAAACTGTTTTTT
TRBJ2-4,once,TRBD1,17,TRBV4-1,CASSQVLRGQGQNIQYF,TGCGCCAGCAGCCAAGTTCTCCGGGGACAGGGCCAAAACATTCAGTACTTC
TRBJ1-1,once,TRBD1,13,TRBV19,CASSSSGGTEAFF,TGTGCCAGTAGTTCATCAGGGGGCACTGAAGCTTTCTTT
TRBJ1-4,-,-,15,TRBV3-1/TRBV3-2,CASSQGRGGNEKLFF,TGTGCCAGCAGCCAAGGCCGGGGGGGAAATGAAAAACTGTTTTTT
TRBJ2-7,-,-,15,TRBV4-3,CASSQAQGLSYEQYF,TGCGCCAGCAGCCAAGCACAGGGACTATCCTACGAGCAGTACTTC